This T cell receptor beta chain was sequenced during a study of T cells after yellow fever vaccination (dated by TCRdb to the late 2010s). Looking at the study overall: The SMART-Seq v4 Ultra Low Input RNA kit was used to prepare libraries from fractions with low cell numbers. Two healthy male donors made up the cohort, one aged 18 to 29 years and the other aged 30 to 40 years. To follow T-cell clones before and after both primary and booster YFV17D yellow fever vaccination, bulk TCR alpha and beta repertoires underwent longitudinal sequencing. Blood was collected at multiple timepoints before and after primary and secondary immunization, and bulk PBMC replicates and cell subsets were isolated.

The treatment or condition label for this specimen denotes: live attenuated yellow fever vaccine strain. Two biological replicates of bulk PBMCs were collected at each blood-draw timepoint. A standard Ficoll-Paque protocol was used to isolate PBMCs from peripheral blood. RNA was extracted with TriZol from bulk PBMCs, CD4 and CD8 fractions, and dextramer-positive and dextramer-negative fractions. Sequences SNHLY (CDR1) and FYNNEI (CDR2) are obtained from the germline V gene. From its cysteine to its phenylalanine, the CDR3 spans 14 amino acids. Left in the record is the CDR3 DNA by itself, 42 bases read in frame from the first base. V sheds 8 bases and J sheds 5 bases, leaving 18 bases between their ends. On this clonotype itself: Its antigen target is currently unknown. No clone much larger than this one lies a single base away; base qualities are absent.

TCR cDNA was synthesized by 5'RACE template switching, which introduced a universal primer site and unique molecular identifiers. Priming of cDNA synthesis was performed from both the TCR alpha and TCR beta constant segments. Library amplification used two PCR steps, and the second PCR step added sample barcodes and sequencing adapters. Sequencing of the libraries was done on either Illumina HiSeq 2500 (2x100 bp) or NovaSeq (2x150 bp). Per the original workflow: MIGEC handled demultiplexing of reads and collapsing into UMI consensus sequences, while MiXCR performed V(D)J alignment. Using edgeR on replicate PBMC samples, clonotypes were called vaccine-responding if FDR was below 0.01 and the log2 fold change was above 5 up to day 15. Each bulk clonotype was labeled CD4 or CD8 based on which sequenced repertoire, CD4 or CD8, contained the clonotype at higher abundance. The public reads were reprocessed in TCRdb via fastp at Q25 and MiXCR, keeping in-frame beta chains. Entries that share a CDR3 protein sequence are merged under the most common genes and DNA. In this record, the V and J calls reflect TCRdb's handling and not the investigators' own analysis. This sample has about 400,000 distinct CDR3 sequences in its table, and 11% of those were observed once. The top ten constitute more than 15% of the sample.

The paper's findings and limits, for the study overall: The study included only two donors, which limits how far the findings can be generalized. The secondary T-cell response was found to be weaker but faster than the primary response, with a peak reached on day 5 rather than on day 15. A small share of clonotypes occurred in both CD4 and CD8 compartments, likely arising from convergent recombination. Computational filtering was required because FACS-sorted repertoires could contain abundant contaminating clonotypes from the bulk population. After the booster, most of the clones that had expanded following primary vaccination were detected again (approximately 96% of CD4 and around 90% of CD8), which suggests that memory was broadly maintained.

The V and J segments used are TRBV2 and TRBJ2-5; D gene: possibly TRBD1, on 6 matching bases. The specimen was PBMCs, collected on the day of the first yellow fever vaccination. The sequence derives from a man younger than 35 who received the YFV17D yellow fever vaccine. The CDR3 in this case is CASLGQLAGETQYF. DNA sequence: TGTGCCAGCCTAGGACAGCTCGCGGGCGAGACCCAGTACTTC. The full variable domain, with segments outside the CDR3 supplied by the reference TRBV2 and TRBJ2-5 proteins, appears as EPEVTQTPSHQVTQMGQEVILRCVPISNHLYFYWYRQILGQKVEFLVSFYNNEISEKSEIFDDQFSVERPDGSNFTLKIRSTKLEDSAMYFCASLGQLAGETQYFGPGTRLLVL.